This is a list of T cell receptor beta chains from one sample in a study of blood T cell repertoires in COVID-19. Measured with immunoSEQ multiplex PCR; TCRdb has only the in-frame clones, and not every one. The table has roughly 670,000 clones, 90% seen once; the top ten hold roughly 0.25%. The sequenced sample consisted of peripheral blood. The receptors stem from a woman between 18 and 29 years old with acute or convalescent COVID-19. The CDR3 runs from the conserved cysteine through the conserved F or W. D genes are given only for firm matches.

TRBV28,TRBJ2-2,-,TGTGCCAGCAGTTTTCGTCGCGGCAGAGCGAACACCGGGGAGCTGTTTTTT,CASSFRRGRANTGELFF
TRBV6-5,TRBJ2-7,TRBD1,TGTGCCAGCAACAAACCGGGACAGACCTACGAGCAGTACTTC,CASNKPGQTYEQYF
TRBV9,TRBJ1-4,-,TGTGCCAGCAGCGTAGAAAGCCAAAATGAAAAACTGTTTTTT,CASSVESQNEKLFF
TRBV9,TRBJ1-1,TRBD1,TGTGCCAGCAGCGGGGACAGGATGAACACTGAAGCTTTCTTT,CASSGDRMNTEAFF
TRBV3-1/TRBV3-2,TRBJ1-2,-,TGTGCCAGCAGATGGTCCTTCCGGGACAAGGACTATGGCTACACCTTC,CASRWSFRDKDYGYTF
TRBV6-5,TRBJ1-4,-,TGTGCCAGCAGTTACAGGCAGGGTATGGGTGAAAAACTGTTTTTT,CASSYRQGMGEKLFF
TRBV6-1,TRBJ1-5,-,TGTGCCAGCAGTGATCCTACGGGACAAGGGAATAGCAATCAGCCCCAGCATTTT,CASSDPTGQGNSNQPQHF
TRBV5-1,TRBJ2-1,-,TGCGCCAGCCGCGGGTCTCCGGCGACTGAGCAGTTCTTC,CASRGSPATEQFF
TRBV29-1,TRBJ1-2,TRBD1,TGCAGCGGTGGGGACAGCCCCATCTATGGCTACACCTTC,CSGGDSPIYGYTF
TRBV2,TRBJ2-4,TRBD2,TGTGCCAGCAGAACTAGCGGGGGGAAAAACATTCAGTACTTC,CASRTSGGKNIQYF
TRBV5-6,TRBJ2-7,-,TGTGCCAGCAGCTTGCGGGCTAGCGAGCGGCTCCTTCTAGCCTACGAGCAGTACTTC,CASSLRASERLLLAYEQYF
TRBV20-1,TRBJ1-4,-,TGCAGTGCTAGTAGCGGGAAGGGTGAAAAACTGTTTTTT,CSASSGKGEKLFF
TRBV7-9,TRBJ1-5,TRBD1,TGTGCCAGCAGCTTGGGACAGGGTATCGAGCCCCAGCATTTT,CASSLGQGIEPQHF
TRBV4-2,TRBJ2-3,-,TGTGCCAGCAGCCAAGACCCCTACCGGGTCGGCACAGATACGCAGTATTTT,CASSQDPYRVGTDTQYF
TRBV3-1/TRBV3-2,TRBJ1-3,TRBD1,TGTGCCAGCAGCCAAATCCCCCGGACAGGGGGCGGAAACACCATATATTTT,CASSQIPRTGGGNTIYF
TRBV3-1/TRBV3-2,TRBJ1-5,TRBD1,TGTGCCAGCAGCCAAAGCCCGACAGGGGCTCAGCCCCAGCATTTT,CASSQSPTGAQPQHF
TRBV21-1,TRBJ1-2,-,TGTGCCAGCAGCCCTGGGACAGGTCCCTCTAACTATGGCTACACCTTC,CASSPGTGPSNYGYTF
TRBV15,TRBJ2-3,TRBD2,TGTGCCACCAGCGAGAGATGGGAGCTAGCGGGGGGGCGGAATACGCAGTATTTT,CATSERWELAGGRNTQYF
TRBV6-1,TRBJ1-6,-,TGTGCCAGCAGTGAGACCGGTCAACCTAGTTCACCCCTCCACTTT,CASSETGQPSSPLHF
TRBV10-3,TRBJ1-3,-,TGTGCCATCAACGTAGACGGACTAACTGGAAACACCATATATTTT,CAINVDGLTGNTIYF